These 14 T cell receptor beta chains were sequenced from one sample in a study of response to subunit inactivated influenza vaccine. TCRdb re-analysed the RT-PCR reads in MiXCR, keeping a single row per CDR3 protein. The sample records a few hundred thousand distinct CDR3 sequences, less than 15% being singletons. Sequences were derived from PBMCs from blood, sampled 11 to 12 days after vaccination. These receptors originate from a man in his fifties who received an inactivated influenza vaccine.

The CDR3 DNA sequence: TGTGCCAGCAGTTTGAGAGCAGGGGAAGCTGAGCAGTACTTC. It yields the protein CASSLRAGEAEQYF. This sequence joins TRBV12-3 or TRBV12-4 and TRBJ2-7; possibly TRBD1 for D (6 bases). This CDR3 spans 14 amino acids. Trimming took 3 bases from V and 7 from J, leaving 16 bases between them.

J is TRBJ2-7 and V is TRBV20-1; 11 nucleotides line up with TRBD2. Losses at the gene ends were 3 bases for V and 2 bases for J; bases not matched to a gene: 12. In germline, CDR1 is DFQATT, CDR2 SNEGSKA (reference sequence). The CDR3 is 17 residues long. The CDR3 DNA follows: TGCAGTGCTAGGAAGGGGACTAGCGGTCTCGTGACCTACGAGCAGTACTTC. Translating gives CSARKGTSGLVTYEQYF.

This clonotype has ten or more counts. The V and J genes are TRBV4-1 and TRBJ1-3; 7 nucleotides agree with TRBD1. The V gene end was trimmed by 4 bases and the J gene end by 0 bases; junction bases not matched to a gene: 9. The CDR3 runs 17 residues. CDR1 and CDR2 (germline): MGHRA, YSYEKL. The CDR3 DNA reads as TGCGCCAGCAGCCCTTCGGACAGGTCGAGCTCTGGAAACACCATATATTTT. Its protein is CASSPSDRSSSGNTIYF.

V usage is TRBV20-1 and J usage is TRBJ2-1; the D gene is possibly TRBD1 (6 bases). The CDR3 totals 14 residues. Germline values: CDR1 DFQATT, CDR2 SNEGSKA (reference sequence). Trimming pared 6 bases from V and 5 bases from J, leaving 17 bases between. CDR3 in DNA: TGCAGTGCCTCAAGGTTGACAGGTAACAATGAGCAGTTCTTC. It translates to CSASRLTGNNEQFF.

The sample holds a few counts of this clonotype. The J gene is TRBJ2-5, the V gene TRBV10-3, with 7 positions matching TRBD1. J lost 2 bases, V lost 4 bases, and 7 bases had no gene match. CDR3 length: 15 amino acids. The germline CDR1 and CDR2 sequences are ENHRY and SYGVKD. CDR3: CAISGEPGQQETQYF. The CDR3 DNA sequence: TGTGCCATCAGTGGCGAACCGGGACAGCAAGAGACCCAGTACTTC.

This chain uses TRBV3-1 with TRBJ1-4; no reliable D call. Looked up from germline, CDR1 is LGHDT and CDR2 is YNNKEL (reference sequence). The CDR3 has 19 residues. V lost 0 bases, J lost 3 bases, and 20 bases lay in between. This CDR3 reads CASSQDAAPGFPANEKLFF. The CDR3 coding sequence is TGTGCCAGCAGCCAAGATGCGGCCCCCGGGTTTCCGGCTAATGAAAAACTGTTTTTT.

This chain uses TRBV10-3 with TRBJ2-2, with 9 bases fitting TRBD1. The V and J ends lost 3 bases and 3 bases, in that order; junction bases with no gene match: 5. The CDR3 has 16 amino acids. CDR1 and CDR2 (germline): ENHRY, SYGVKD. The CDR3 nucleotides are TGTGCCATCAGTGATTCGACAGGGGGATACACCGGGGAGCTGTTTTTT. This codes for CAISDSTGGYTGELFF.

This clonotype was counted many times. The chain recombines TRBV15 with TRBJ1-5; D not resolved. Germline V gene data show CDR1 as LNHNV and CDR2 as YYDKDF (reference sequence). The CDR3 contains 13 residues. The ends were cut back, 1 base at V and 4 bases at J, with 5 bases in the middle. The CDR3 loop is CATSRGGNQPQHF. The CDR3 DNA reads TGTGCCACCAGCAGAGGAGGTAATCAGCCCCAGCATTTT.

This clonotype was detected a few times. V gene TRBV20-1 combines with J gene TRBJ2-3; weak D call: TRBD2 (6 bases). This CDR3 region has 16 residues. V was cut by 6 bases and J by 4 bases, with 23 bases left in between. Germline values: CDR1 DFQATT, CDR2 SNEGSKA (reference sequence). The CDR3 nucleotides are TGCAGTGCAATTCACCCGTGGGAGGTGGTGGCAGATACGCAGTATTTT. Translating it yields CSAIHPWEVVADTQYF.

The V gene is TRBV28, the J gene TRBJ1-1, with 7 bases matching TRBD1. The CDR3 is 16 residues long. V dropped 3 bases and J dropped 0; count of bases not matched to a gene: 7. Germline V gives CDR1 MDHEN, CDR2 SYDVKM. Written as DNA, the CDR3 is TGTGCCAGCAGTTTGGGGACAGCCGTTATGAACACTGAAGCTTTCTTT. Translated: CASSLGTAVMNTEAFF.

This clonotype was detected ten times or more. This chain links TRBV12-3 or TRBV12-4 with TRBJ2-2; D is undetermined. The CDR3 runs to 11 residues. V was shortened by 6 bases and J by 4 bases, with 3 bases between the two germline ends. CDR3 in DNA: TGTGCCAGCAGGGGCACCGGGGAGCTGTTTTTT. Protein product: CASRGTGELFF.

This clonotype has just a few counts. The rearrangement uses TRBV7-9 and TRBJ2-3; TRBD1 might be the D (5 bases). Trimming removed 5 bases from V and 6 bases from J, with 15 bases in between. Germline V lookup: CDR1 SEHNR, CDR2 FQNEAQ (reference sequence). The CDR3 runs 14 residues. Here the CDR3 reads CASSTQPPGDTQYF. Written as DNA, the CDR3 is TGTGCCAGCAGCACACAACCTCCAGGGGATACGCAGTATTTT.

This clonotype was seen only a few times. The J gene is TRBJ2-2, the V gene TRBV9; D is unclear. The germline gives CDR1 SGDLS, CDR2 YYNGEE. The CDR3 length is 12 residues. V lost 6 bases, J lost 4 bases, and 7 bases lay in between. The CDR3 spells CASNEATGELFF. In nucleotides, the CDR3 is TGTGCCAGCAACGAGGCCACCGGGGAGCTGTTTTTT.

This clonotype was counted once. The chain joins TRBV20-1 to TRBJ2-2; D is perhaps TRBD2 (6 bases). This CDR3 is built from 12 residues. From germline, CDR1 is DFQATT and CDR2 SNEGSKA (reference sequence). In nucleotides, the CDR3 is TGCAGACCGGGTGGGGGGTCCGGGGAGCTGTTTTTT. Protein: CRPGGGSGELFF.